Below are 29 T cell receptor beta chains sequenced from a single sample in a study of molecular identifiers for immune sequencing clone quantification. TCRdb fed the PCR reads into MiXCR, producing one record per CDR3 protein. The sample contains hundreds of thousands of distinct CDR3 sequences, over 20% of which appear only once. Source material: naive CD8+ T cells from blood, with Jurkat cell RNA spiked in. The subset here: FACS-sorted CD8+CD4-CCR7+CD45RA+ naive T cells. Receptor source: a human donor in good health. Some libraries in this study had Jurkat cell RNA spiked in.

This clonotype was detected ten times or more. This chain joins TRBV6-5 and TRBJ2-1, with 7 nucleotides matching TRBD1. The V segment lost 8 bases and the J segment 7 bases; nucleotides outside the gene matches: 2. This CDR3 is built from 11 residues. From germline, CDR1 is MNHEY and CDR2 SVGAGI. The CDR3 is CASEGANEQFF. The DNA for the CDR3 is TGTGCCAGCGAGGGGGCGAATGAGCAGTTCTTC.

This chain uses TRBV2 with TRBJ1-2; 8 bases align to TRBD1. Germline CDR1 and CDR2: SNHLY and FYNNEI. The CDR3 runs to 13 residues. Unmatched junction bases numbered 3, after V lost 5 bases and J lost 4 bases. CDR3 bases: TGTGCCAGCAGTCGGACAGGGTCCTATGGCTACACCTTC. This encodes CASSRTGSYGYTF. The whole variable domain, filled in from reference TRBV2 and TRBJ1-2, reads EPEVTQTPSHQVTQMGQEVILRCVPISNHLYFYWYRQILGQKVEFLVSFYNNEISEKSEIFDDQFSVERPDGSNFTLKIRSTKLEDSAMYFCASSRTGSYGYTFGSGTRLTVV.

This clonotype has a count of ten or more. The chain couples TRBV30 to TRBJ2-1, with D possibly TRBD2 on 6 matching bases. The CDR3 loop spans 12 amino acids. Germline V CDR1 and CDR2: GTSNPN, SVGIG (reference sequence). The V end lost 8 bases, the J end lost 2 bases, and 10 bases lay between the germline ends. The CDR3 here is CARGDAYNEQFF. The CDR3 bases are TGTGCCCGCGGGGACGCCTACAATGAGCAGTTCTTC.

This clonotype was observed many times. The V call is TRBV12-3 or TRBV12-4, the J call TRBJ2-6, with D possibly TRBD1 on 5 matching bases. Trimming left V 9 bases short and J 2 bases short, with 17 bases between. The CDR3 contains 16 residues. This CDR3 is CASDRGGLPGANVLTF. CDR3 DNA sequence: TGTGCCAGTGATAGGGGTGGCTTGCCTGGGGCCAACGTCCTGACTTTC.

As to this clonotype: A read error may account for a junction end that differs from germline. CDR3 nucleotides: TGCGCCAGCAGCTTGGGACCCGGGACAGGTTCCTACGAGCAGTGCTTC. Translated: CASSLGPGTGSYEQCF. The chain uses TRBV5-1 and TRBJ2-7, with 8 positions matching TRBD1. This CDR3 region has 16 residues. Germline lookup yields CDR1 SGHRS and CDR2 YFSETQ.

J is TRBJ2-7 and V is TRBV7-2; D call uncertain. Germline V lookup: CDR1 SGHTA, CDR2 FQGNSA. This CDR3 comprises 13 residues. The ends were cut back, 5 bases at V and 7 bases at J, with 15 bases in the middle. CDR3 bases: TGTGCCAGCAGCCCCGAAGTGTTGTTTGAGCAGTACTTC. Protein sequence: CASSPEVLFEQYF.

About this clonotype itself: It may be a read error: a sequence one base away is much more abundant. V and J are TRBV14 and TRBJ2-3; 12 nucleotides match TRBD2. This CDR3 is built from 20 residues. Germline CDR1 is SGHDN and CDR2 is FVKESK. J was trimmed by 4 bases and V by 6 bases; bases with no gene match: 20. CDR3 DNA: TGTGCCAGCAGACAATTATTCAACAAAGGACTAGCGGGAAACTCAGATACGCAGTATTTT. Translated, it gives CASRQLFNKGLAGNSDTQYF.

In its sample, this clonotype was seen a few times. CDR3 coding DNA: TGTGCCAGCAGTTACTGGGCGCCCAGCCCCACAGGGAAGAGCAATCAGCCCCAGCATTTT. Translated, it gives CASSYWAPSPTGKSNQPQHF. J is TRBJ1-5 and V is TRBV6-2 or TRBV6-3; D may be TRBD1 (6 bases). Per the germline V gene, CDR1 is MNHEY and CDR2 is SVGEGT. V was trimmed by 1 base and J by 1 base, leaving 23 bases between them. There are 20 residues in the CDR3.

This clonotype was seen at least ten times. This chain uses TRBV30 with TRBJ1-2; D may be TRBD1 (5 bases). Germline CDR1 GTSNPN, CDR2 SVGIG (reference sequence). The V end was cut by 2 bases, the J end by 6 bases, with 16 bases between. The CDR3 runs 14 residues. The CDR3 DNA reads TGTGCCTGGAGTCTAGGCAGGATGGACAATGGCTACACCTTC. This translates into CAWSLGRMDNGYTF.

This clonotype was observed many times. The chain couples TRBV24-1 to TRBJ1-1; perhaps TRBD1 as D (6 bases). CDR3 length equals 15 residues. Between the trimmed V and J ends, which lost 1 base and 4 bases, there was a span of 12 bases. CDR1 and CDR2 from the germline V gene are KGHDR and SFDVKD. Here the CDR3 reads CATSDFAGATTEAFF. Written as DNA, the CDR3 is TGTGCCACCAGTGATTTCGCAGGGGCGACCACTGAAGCTTTCTTT.

The rearrangement joins TRBV6-1 to TRBJ2-7, with D unresolved. The V gene's germline CDR1 is MNHNS and CDR2 SASEGT. The CDR3 is 14 amino acids. V lost 4 bases to trimming and J lost 1 base, with 11 bases between them. The chain's CDR3 is CASSARSPSYEQYF. Here the CDR3 DNA reads TGTGCCAGCAGTGCGAGGTCGCCATCCTACGAGCAGTACTTC.

Details on this clonotype: The CDR3 carries no conserved terminal phenylalanine or tryptophan, so it likely arises from a read error. The chain has TRBV12-3 or TRBV12-4 and TRBJ2-5; D is unclear. The ends were cut back, 4 bases at V and 2 bases at J, with 11 bases in the middle. CDR3 length equals 14 residues. The CDR3 nucleotides are TGTGCCAGCAGTTCAGTGGCGGAGCAAGAGACCCAGTACCTC. Protein product: CASSSVAEQETQYL.

This clonotype came up many times. The chain uses TRBV4-1 and TRBJ2-2; 9 nucleotides agree with TRBD1. V was clipped by 4 bases and J by 5 bases; unmatched bases: 8. CDR1 and CDR2 from the germline V gene are MGHRA and YSYEKL. This CDR3 spans 16 amino acids. In nucleotides, the CDR3 is TGCGCCAGCAGCCGCACCTCCGGACAGGGGACCGGGGAGCTGTTTTTT. This gives the protein CASSRTSGQGTGELFF.

To note about this clonotype: Likely a read error: the CDR3 ends without its conserved phenylalanine or tryptophan. The chain is built from TRBV10-3 and TRBJ2-4; TRBD2 is a possible D gene (5 bases). The germline V gene encodes CDR1 ENHRY and CDR2 SYGVKD. Between the trimmed V and J ends, which lost 9 bases and 1 base, there was a span of 16 bases. There are 15 residues in the CDR3. The CDR3 nucleotides read TGTGCCATTCAGAGTTTGGAGGCTGCCAAAAACATTCAGTACTCC. Translation gives CAIQSLEAAKNIQYS.

Many counts were recorded for this clonotype. This chain uses TRBV5-1 with TRBJ1-1; 7 bases match TRBD1. V was clipped by 0 bases and J by 5 bases; unmatched bases: 10. From germline, CDR1 is SGHRS and CDR2 YFSETQ. The CDR3 consists of 16 residues. This CDR3 is CASSLEQGPSSTEAFF. The CDR3 DNA is TGCGCCAGCAGCTTGGAACAGGGGCCGAGTTCTACTGAAGCTTTCTTT.

This clonotype appeared many times. CDR3 sequence: CASNPWGYNQPQHF. In nucleotides, the CDR3 is TGTGCCAGCAACCCTTGGGGTTACAATCAGCCCCAGCATTTT. This chain uses TRBV19 with TRBJ1-5; D is undetermined. The germline V and J ends were trimmed by 9 bases and 3 bases, with 15 bases remaining between them. Germline CDR1 reads LNHDA; CDR2 reads SQIVND (reference sequence). The CDR3 runs to 14 residues.

This clonotype has ten or more counts. The V and J genes are TRBV20-1 and TRBJ2-5; 9 nucleotides agree with TRBD2. The germline V gene encodes CDR1 DFQATT and CDR2 SNEGSKA (reference sequence). This CDR3 has 15 residues. Unmatched junction bases numbered 6, after V lost 3 bases and J lost 1 base. CDR3 nucleotide sequence: TGCAGTGCTAGTAGACTAGCGGAAATCCAAGAGACCCAGTACTTC. Its protein is CSASRLAEIQETQYF.

Turning to this clonotype: A much larger clone lies a single base off, so this may be a read error. Written as DNA, the CDR3 is TGTGCCAGCAGCTTAGCAGGGGATAGTGAAGCTTCCTTT. Its translation: CASSLAGDSEASF. V is TRBV7-9 and J is TRBJ1-1; weak D call: TRBD1 (5 bases). CDR1 is SEHNR, CDR2 FQNEAQ, per germline (reference sequence). The CDR3 extends over 13 amino acids.

This chain connects TRBV3-1 to TRBJ2-5; D uncertain. The germline CDR1 and CDR2 sequences are LGHDT and YNNKEL (reference sequence). V lost 0 bases and J 3 bases, leaving 11 bases between the germline ends. The CDR3 loop spans 15 amino acids. CDR3: CASSQDRQSEETQYF. Here the CDR3 DNA reads TGTGCCAGCAGCCAAGATAGGCAGTCCGAAGAGACCCAGTACTTC.

V usage is TRBV20-1 and J usage is TRBJ1-6; D is uncertain. The V gene lost 3 bases and the J gene lost 9 bases, with 3 bases spanning the gap. CDR3 length: 10 residues. CDR1 and CDR2 from the germline V gene are DFQATT and SNEGSKA (reference sequence). The CDR3 here is CSASSSPLHF. The CDR3, as DNA: TGCAGTGCTAGTAGTTCACCCCTCCACTTT.

The chain recombines TRBV28 with TRBJ2-7; TRBD2 matches 8 bases. Trimming at V came to 4 bases and at J to 6 bases, leaving 8 bases not matched to a gene. The CDR3 contains 14 residues. Germline V lookup: CDR1 MDHEN, CDR2 SYDVKM. The CDR3 region has the DNA TGTGCCAGCAGTTCGGGACTAGTAGTTGCCGAGCAGTACTTC. Translated, it gives CASSSGLVVAEQYF. Filled out from reference TRBV28 and TRBJ2-7, the complete variable domain reads DVKVTQSSRYLVKRTGEKVFLECVQDMDHENMFWYRQDPGLGLRLIYFSYDVKMKEKGDIPEGYSVSREKKERFSLILESASTNQTSMYLCASSSGLVVAEQYFGPGTRLTVT.

This clonotype was detected many times. The rearrangement links TRBV6-1 to TRBJ2-5; D possibly corresponds to TRBD1 (6 bases). The V gene's germline CDR1 is MNHNS and CDR2 SASEGT. V was shortened by 2 bases and J by 2 bases, with 18 bases between the two germline ends. The CDR3 spans 17 residues. As DNA, the CDR3 is TGTGCCAGCAGTGAACCAACGGACAGTCTAAGGCAAGAGACCCAGTACTTC. Protein product: CASSEPTDSLRQETQYF.

There are many counts of this clonotype. This chain connects TRBV5-1 to TRBJ2-2, with a weak D call TRBD1 (5 bases). The length of the CDR3 is 15 residues. Trimming removed 3 bases at V and 1 base at J, with 10 bases between. Germline-derived CDR1 and CDR2 are SGHRS and YFSETQ. The CDR3 region has the DNA TGCGCCAGCAGCTGGATGGACAAGAACACCGGGGAGCTGTTTTTT. Protein: CASSWMDKNTGELFF.

In the case of this clonotype: This may come from a read error, since a much larger clone is one base off. The DNA for the CDR3 is TGCGCCAGCAGCCGCGGAACGGACTACTCTGGAGAGACCCAGTACTTC. It yields the protein CASSRGTDYSGETQYF. V and J are TRBV4-1 and TRBJ2-5, with D perhaps TRBD2 (6 bases). Germline V gene lookup returns CDR1 MGHRA and CDR2 YSYEKL. Trimming took 4 bases from V and 4 from J, leaving 19 bases between them. The CDR3 contains 16 residues.

This clonotype has just a few counts. The V and J genes are TRBV20-1 and TRBJ1-3; 10 nucleotides match TRBD1. V trimming: 6 bases; J trimming: 2 bases; junction bases outside the gene matches: 16. Germline loops: CDR1 DFQATT, CDR2 SNEGSKA (reference sequence). The CDR3 is 18 residues long. CDR3 loop: CSATPTGGVGSTGNTIYF. CDR3 coding DNA: TGCAGTGCGACACCGACAGGGGGCGTTGGGTCTACTGGAAACACCATATATTTT.

This clonotype was detected many times. The chain links TRBV6-5 to TRBJ2-7; D possibly corresponds to TRBD1 (6 bases). V lost 6 bases and J lost 2, with 14 bases in between. Per the germline V gene, CDR1 is MNHEY and CDR2 is SVGAGI. This CDR3 has 14 residues. The CDR3 here is CASRDRDNPYEQYF. As DNA, the CDR3 is TGTGCCAGCAGGGACCGGGACAACCCCTACGAGCAGTACTTC.

Worth noting for this clonotype: A much more abundant neighbour one base away suggests this may be a read error. The rearrangement links TRBV24-1 to TRBJ2-1; D is possibly TRBD1 or TRBD2 (5 bases each). This CDR3 comprises 16 residues. In germline, CDR1 is KGHDR, CDR2 SFDVKD. The CDR3, as DNA: TGTGTCACCAGTGGGGGAGCTAGAGGCGCCTACAATGAGCAGTTCTTC. It codes for CVTSGGARGAYNEQFF.

This chain links TRBV6-4 with TRBJ1-2; unclear D gene. Trimming took off 3 bases at V and 0 bases at J, with 5 bases between the two ends. Germline V gives CDR1 MRHNA, CDR2 SNTAGT. The CDR3 is 13 residues long. CDR3 coding DNA: TGTGCCAGCAGTGAGTCCACTAACTATGGCTACACCTTC. It translates to CASSESTNYGYTF.

The rearrangement links TRBV19 to TRBJ2-3; D unresolved. V lost 8 bases to trimming and J lost 1 base, with 10 bases between them. Looked up from germline, CDR1 is LNHDA and CDR2 is SQIVND (reference sequence). CDR3 length equals 13 residues. DNA of the CDR3: TGTGCCAGTCTGGCAGATCGCACAGATACGCAGTATTTT. Amino acids: CASLADRTDTQYF.